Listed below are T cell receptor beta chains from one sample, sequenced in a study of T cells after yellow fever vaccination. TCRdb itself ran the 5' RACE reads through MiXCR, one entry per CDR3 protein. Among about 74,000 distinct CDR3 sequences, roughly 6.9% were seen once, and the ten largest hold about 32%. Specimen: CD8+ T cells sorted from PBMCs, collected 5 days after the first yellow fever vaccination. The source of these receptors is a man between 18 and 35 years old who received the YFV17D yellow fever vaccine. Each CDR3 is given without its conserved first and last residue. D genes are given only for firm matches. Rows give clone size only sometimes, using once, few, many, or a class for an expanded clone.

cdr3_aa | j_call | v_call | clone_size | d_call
ASSLAFDGPPGIQY | TRBJ2-4 | TRBV5-1 | many | .
ASRDQYNEQF | TRBJ2-1 | TRBV19 | few | .
ASSQEDRASGAIDTQY | TRBJ2-3 | TRBV4-3 | . | TRBD2
ASSLRGGGTEAF | TRBJ1-1 | TRBV7-2 | many | .
ASSYRGLGNQPQH | TRBJ1-5 | TRBV7-2 | many | TRBD1
ASSEAGGAPDTQY | TRBJ2-3 | TRBV6-4 | . | TRBD1
ASSTGTGGRYGYT | TRBJ1-2 | TRBV19 | few | TRBD1
ASSYPLGNEQF | TRBJ2-1 | TRBV25-1 | . | .
ASSQVAGGPDEQY | TRBJ2-7 | TRBV4-3 | many | TRBD2
ASSLTDSTDTQY | TRBJ2-3 | TRBV5-6 | few | .
ASSSALWTENTEAF | TRBJ1-1 | TRBV7-6 | few | .
ASSTDPGGAPTDTQY | TRBJ2-3 | TRBV19 | many | .
ASSQDHPLGFSDPQETQY | TRBJ2-5 | TRBV3-1 | . | .
ASSLARDRQYEQY | TRBJ2-7 | TRBV28 | many | TRBD1
ASSLVSAAGTGELF | TRBJ2-2 | TRBV7-8 | . | .
ASSQACRATETQY | TRBJ2-5 | TRBV3-1 | . | .
ASSQGGSSTDTQY | TRBJ2-3 | TRBV4-1 | many | .
ASSGSVLSLPKTQY | TRBJ2-5 | TRBV27 | few | .
ASSYSGDSEEKLF | TRBJ1-4 | TRBV6-5 | . | .
ASSQGETGSYEQY | TRBJ2-7 | TRBV4-3 | . | .
ATSIGTGEAGELF | TRBJ2-2 | TRBV24-1 | . | TRBD1
ATSDESRTSGELF | TRBJ2-2 | TRBV24-1 | medium-sized | .
ASSRQGTNQPQH | TRBJ1-5 | TRBV7-6 | many | TRBD1
ASSMGWGRGEQY | TRBJ2-7 | TRBV7-2 | . | .
ASRLAGAALGWY | TRBJ2-3 | TRBV6-1 | few | TRBD2
ASSPTLLGDTQY | TRBJ2-3 | TRBV18 | . | .
ASSLFSGNTYEQY | TRBJ2-7 | TRBV7-3 | many | TRBD2
ASTHGGAALGGELF | TRBJ2-2 | TRBV12-3/TRBV12-4 | few | .
ASSPRTGISEGYT | TRBJ1-2 | TRBV9 | . | TRBD1
AISLGWKRANTGELF | TRBJ2-2 | TRBV10-3 | once | .
SGIAGPDYGYT | TRBJ1-2 | TRBV29-1 | many | .
ASSAGTASYNEQF | TRBJ2-1 | TRBV2 | many | TRBD1
ASSLWGGEYQETQY | TRBJ2-5 | TRBV27 | . | .
ASSLPGDYDNEQF | TRBJ2-1 | TRBV7-2 | many | .
ASSVGGYNEQF | TRBJ2-1 | TRBV19 | . | .
ASSLRNEQF | TRBJ2-1 | TRBV11-2 | many | .
ASSSPVEGGGYT | TRBJ1-2 | TRBV7-9 | . | .
ASSLSRFLGYT | TRBJ1-2 | TRBV12-3/TRBV12-4 | . | .
ASSQVDGNYGYT | TRBJ1-2 | TRBV4-1 | many | .
ASSTGGAYEQY | TRBJ2-7 | TRBV28 | many | .
ASSRLLPSGGKYQETQY | TRBJ2-5 | TRBV11-1 | . | TRBD2
AISEGGEAF | TRBJ1-1 | TRBV10-3 | few | .
ASGPSVSEQY | TRBJ2-7 | TRBV6-6 | . | .
SARDLMGSENTEAF | TRBJ1-1 | TRBV20-1 | many | .
ASSVDLAGHNEQF | TRBJ2-1 | TRBV9 | few | TRBD2
ASSPGGGTQY | TRBJ2-3 | TRBV4-2 | many | .
ASSTPGLAGEYDTDTQY | TRBJ2-3 | TRBV6-4 | many | TRBD2
SAGGGTGQEQF | TRBJ2-1 | TRBV29-1 | . | TRBD1
ASSSWTGGLAGANVLT | TRBJ2-6 | TRBV6-5 | many | TRBD1
ASSYIEGSGNTIY | TRBJ1-3 | TRBV6-5 | few | .
ASSLGGLGTYEQY | TRBJ2-7 | TRBV7-2 | . | .
ASSQHLGTGGADTQY | TRBJ2-3 | TRBV3-1 | many | TRBD1